These 30 T cell receptor beta chains originate from one sample sequenced in a study of blood T cell repertoires in COVID-19. Assay: immunoSEQ multiplex PCR; the TCRdb copy retains only in-frame clones and omits some. There are fewer than 85,000 clones in the sample; 65% to 80% occur only once, and around 27% lies in the top ten. Sample: peripheral blood. Receptors originate from a man between 60 and 70 years old with active or convalescent COVID-19.

In its sample, this clone was seen a few times. This chain connects TRBV29-1 to TRBJ2-7; D gene unclear. Germline-derived CDR1 and CDR2 are SQVTM and ANQGSEA. This CDR3 region has 12 residues. Trimming left V 3 bases short and J 5 bases short, with 11 bases between. The CDR3 bases are TGCAGCGTTGACGACCGAGGCGACGAGCAGTACTTC. Translation: CSVDDRGDEQYF.

CDR3 DNA sequence: TGTGCCAGCTCACCCGGGACAGGGGGCAGAGAGACCCAGTACTTC. Amino acids: CASSPGTGGRETQYF. The V call is TRBV18, the J call TRBJ2-5; TRBD1 aligns across 12 bases. After removal of 3 bases from V and 4 bases from J, the junction contained 3 bases not matched to a gene. The CDR3 has 15 residues. Germline V gives CDR1 KGHSH, CDR2 LQKENI.

The chain carries TRBV18 and TRBJ1-3; D is uncertain. The CDR3 has 16 residues. V lost 1 base and J lost 0, with 10 bases in between. Germline CDR1 is KGHSH and CDR2 is LQKENI. CDR3 amino acids: CASSPRATISGNTIYF. In DNA, the CDR3 is TGTGCCAGCTCACCACGGGCAACCATCTCTGGAAACACCATATATTTT.

V is TRBV27 and J is TRBJ1-1, with TRBD1 matching over 7 bases. From germline, CDR1 is MNHEY and CDR2 SMNVEV (reference sequence). With V trimmed by 4 bases and J by 0 bases, 8 bases remained unmatched. The CDR3 has 16 residues. The CDR3: CASSSDRRYLNTEAFF. CDR3 in DNA: TGTGCCAGCAGTTCGGACAGGAGATACTTGAACACTGAAGCTTTCTTT.

This clone was recorded only once. The CDR3 DNA follows: TGTGCCAGTAGTCCTCGACAGGGTAGTCACTACAATGAGCAGTTCTTC. Residues: CASSPRQGSHYNEQFF. V usage is TRBV19 and J usage is TRBJ2-1; 7 bases line up with TRBD1. Per germline, CDR1 LNHDA and CDR2 SQIVND (reference sequence). This CDR3 region has 16 residues. Trimming cost V 5 bases and J 3 bases; bases outside gene matches: 10.

The rearrangement joins TRBV3-1 (or the pseudogene TRBV3-2) to TRBJ1-1; TRBD1 aligns across 10 bases. The CDR3 extends over 16 amino acids. Germline assignment: CDR1 LGHDT and CDR2 YNNKEL (reference sequence). V gave up 4 bases and J gave up 9 bases; unmatched junction bases: 14. In DNA, the CDR3 is TGTGCCAGCAGCCCTAGGACAGGGGGGCCCCTGCGACAAGCTTTCTTT. Translated, it gives CASSPRTGGPLRQAFF.

This clone has just a few counts. The rearrangement joins TRBV2 to TRBJ1-2; D is perhaps TRBD1 (5 bases). The V end was cut by 3 bases, the J end by 8 bases, with 10 bases between. The CDR3 runs 12 residues. The germline V gene has CDR1 SNHLY and CDR2 FYNNEI. The CDR3 DNA sequence: TGTGCCAGCAGTGACAGGGATCAGGGCTACACCTTC. Its translation is CASSDRDQGYTF.

This chain connects TRBV19 to TRBJ2-3; no definite D call. This CDR3 spans 13 amino acids. Germline CDR1 LNHDA, CDR2 SQIVND (reference sequence). With 0 bases removed from V and 6 bases from J, the gap between germline ends came to 7 bases. CDR3: CASSIEVRDTQYF. The CDR3 bases are TGTGCCAGTAGTATAGAAGTGAGGGATACGCAGTATTTT.

The chain combines TRBV5-6 with TRBJ2-5; the match to TRBD1 covers 10 bases. The CDR3 consists of 19 residues. With V trimmed by 3 bases and J by 4 bases, 18 bases remained unmatched. The germline gives CDR1 SGHDT, CDR2 YYEEEE. DNA for the CDR3: TGTGCCAGCAGCTCTTTAGTGAAGTCGACCGGGACAGGGGTAGAGACCCAGTACTTC. Translating it yields CASSSLVKSTGTGVETQYF. Supplemented by reference TRBV5-6 and TRBJ2-5, the full variable domain reads DAGVTQSPTHLIKTRGQQVTLRCSPKSGHDTVSWYQQALGQGPQFIFQYYEEEERQRGNFPDRFSGHQFPNYSSELNVNALLLGDSALYLCASSSLVKSTGTGVETQYFGPGTRLLVL.

CDR3 region: CASSPSRLAGYNEQFF. CDR3 DNA: TGCGCCAGCAGCCCCTCCCGACTAGCGGGGTACAATGAGCAGTTCTTC. The rearrangement links TRBV4-1 to TRBJ2-1, with 11 bases aligning to TRBD2. Trimming at V came to 4 bases and at J to 4 bases, leaving 6 bases not matched to a gene. There are 16 residues in the CDR3. Germline loops: CDR1 MGHRA, CDR2 YSYEKL.

V is TRBV7-6 and J is TRBJ2-3; the D is unclear. CDR1 is SGHVS, CDR2 FNYEAQ, per germline. This CDR3 is 17 amino acids long. Trimming left V 4 bases short and J 0 bases short, with 17 bases between. This CDR3 is CASSSSVGAISTDTQYF. In DNA form, the CDR3 reads TGTGCCAGCAGCTCCTCCGTCGGTGCCATTAGCACAGATACGCAGTATTTT.

This sequence joins TRBV19 and TRBJ1-5, with D possibly being TRBD1 (6 bases). The CDR3 totals 12 residues. Germline V lookup: CDR1 LNHDA, CDR2 SQIVND (reference sequence). The germline V and J ends were trimmed by 7 bases and 6 bases, with 10 bases remaining between them. The CDR3 loop is CASMGATQPQHF. The CDR3 coding sequence is TGTGCCAGTATGGGGGCTACTCAGCCCCAGCATTTT.

A few counts support this clone. The chain combines TRBV5-1 with TRBJ1-1; 7 nucleotides line up with TRBD1. This CDR3 spans 14 amino acids. Germline loops: CDR1 SGHRS, CDR2 YFSETQ. V dropped 2 bases and J dropped 4; count of bases not matched to a gene: 5. The CDR3 region is CASSLTGVRTEAFF. In DNA form, the CDR3 reads TGCGCCAGCAGCTTAACAGGGGTACGCACTGAAGCTTTCTTT.

CDR3 loop: CASSQGTPSNYGYTF. The DNA of the CDR3 is TGTGCCAGCAGCCAAGGGACACCTTCTAACTATGGCTACACCTTC. This chain uses TRBV28 with TRBJ1-2; a weak D match, TRBD1 (6 bases). Per germline, CDR1 MDHEN and CDR2 SYDVKM. The ends were cut back, 6 bases at V and 0 bases at J, with 14 bases in the middle. The CDR3 runs 15 residues.

This chain joins TRBV5-4 and TRBJ2-5; 9 bases line up with TRBD2. Per the germline V gene, CDR1 is SGHNT and CDR2 is YYREEE (reference sequence). With V trimmed by 0 bases and J by 5 bases, 2 bases remained unmatched. This CDR3 is built from 14 residues. CDR3: CASSLGGLAETQYF. DNA of the CDR3: TGTGCCAGCAGCTTGGGTGGACTAGCGGAGACCCAGTACTTC.

This chain connects TRBV10-3 to TRBJ1-4; 10 nucleotides line up with TRBD1. The CDR3 spans 17 residues. V shed 5 bases and J 7 bases; nucleotides not matched to a gene: 13. Germline V gene data show CDR1 as ENHRY and CDR2 as SYGVKD. CDR3 loop: CAISSGTGDASFEKLFF. CDR3 coding DNA: TGTGCCATCAGTTCCGGGACAGGGGACGCGAGTTTTGAAAAACTGTTTTTT.

The CDR3 loop is CASSLVRDRGRQFF. CDR3 sequence (DNA): TGTGCCAGCAGCTTAGTCCGGGACAGGGGGCGGCAGTTCTTC. This chain connects TRBV11-2 to TRBJ2-1, with 12 bases aligning to TRBD1. Germline V gene lookup returns CDR1 SGHAT and CDR2 FQNNGV. This CDR3 region has 14 residues. With 1 base clipped from V and 12 bases from J, the junction kept 4 bases outside the gene matches.

This rearrangement joins TRBV4-2 to TRBJ1-6, with D perhaps TRBD1 (5 bases). The CDR3 length is 15 residues. Germline V CDR1 and CDR2: LGHNA, YNFKEQ. Trimming removed 0 bases from V and 9 bases from J, with 12 bases in between. CDR3 loop: CASSQDREDSSPLHF. The CDR3, as DNA: TGTGCCAGCAGCCAAGACAGGGAGGATAGTTCACCCCTCCACTTT.

The chain couples TRBV6-6 to TRBJ1-5; 7 positions match TRBD1. CDR1 MNHNY and CDR2 SVGAGI come from the germline V gene (reference sequence). This CDR3 is built from 15 residues. V trimming: 6 bases; J trimming: 1 base; junction bases outside the gene matches: 6. The CDR3 DNA reads TGTGCCAGCAGCACGGGACAGTTGAGCAATCAGCCCCAGCATTTT. This translates into CASSTGQLSNQPQHF.

The V gene is TRBV2, the J gene TRBJ1-1; 9 bases are a match to TRBD1. Germline CDR1 SNHLY, CDR2 FYNNEI. V was pared by 11 bases and J by 5 bases, with 9 bases of the junction left unmatched. This CDR3 comprises 13 residues. For the CDR3, the DNA is TGTGCCGGAATACAGGGGGCTGGGACTGAAGCTTTCTTT. Translated, it gives CAGIQGAGTEAFF.

The chain uses TRBV7-6 and TRBJ1-1; 8 bases align to TRBD1. CDR1 SGHVS and CDR2 FNYEAQ come from the germline V gene. The CDR3 is 16 residues long. The J segment lost 3 bases and the V segment lost 1 base, leaving 7 bases of the junction unmatched. CDR3 in amino acids: CASSLESGGGDTEAFF. As DNA, the CDR3 is TGTGCCAGCAGCTTAGAATCAGGGGGCGGGGACACTGAAGCTTTCTTT.

This chain uses TRBV14 with TRBJ2-2; D possibly corresponds to TRBD1 (5 bases). Germline V CDR1 and CDR2: SGHDN, FVKESK. The V end was cut by 1 base, the J end by 4 bases, with 16 bases between. The CDR3 extends over 17 amino acids. CDR3 sequence: CASSQVSRARGTGELFF. The CDR3 DNA reads TGTGCCAGCAGCCAAGTTAGCAGGGCCCGAGGCACCGGGGAGCTGTTTTTT.

V and J are TRBV9 and TRBJ1-2; 11 nucleotides match TRBD1. The CDR3 is made up of 16 amino acids. Per germline, CDR1 SGDLS and CDR2 YYNGEE. J lost 3 bases, V lost 3 bases, and 7 bases had no gene match. CDR3 nucleotides: TGTGCCAGCAGCGACGTCCGGGACAGGGGGGACTATGGCTACACCTTC. This codes for CASSDVRDRGDYGYTF. The entire variable domain, with the rest obtained from reference TRBV9 and TRBJ1-2, is as follows: DSGVTQTPKHLITATGQRVTLRCSPRSGDLSVYWYQQSLDQGLQFLIQYYNGEERAKGNILERFSAQQFPDLHSELNLSSLELGDSALYFCASSDVRDRGDYGYTFGSGTRLTVV.

The V call is TRBV30, the J call TRBJ1-4; TRBD1 is a possible D gene (5 bases). V was cut by 0 bases and J by 3 bases, with 11 bases left in between. The CDR3 extends over 15 amino acids. CDR1 and CDR2 (germline): GTSNPN, SVGIG (reference sequence). CDR3 bases: TGTGCCTGGAGTGTGGCGTCGGGGGCTAATGAAAAACTGTTTTTT. It specifies CAWSVASGANEKLFF.

The chain is built from TRBV6-2 or TRBV6-3 and TRBJ1-4; TRBD1 matches 7 bases. CDR1 is MNHEY and CDR2 is SVGEGT in the germline V gene. The CDR3 totals 15 residues. V shed 4 bases and J 7 bases; nucleotides not matched to a gene: 9. Written as DNA, the CDR3 is TGTGCCAGCAGTTCCCCGGGACAGCGACTTGAAAAACTGTTTTTT. Translation gives CASSSPGQRLEKLFF.

This rearrangement joins TRBV10-3 to TRBJ1-1; the D is unclear. This CDR3 is 13 amino acids long. V was pared by 3 bases and J by 7 bases, with 12 bases between. Germline lookup yields CDR1 ENHRY and CDR2 SYGVKD. The CDR3 loop reads CAISDGQRNEAFF. Written as DNA, the CDR3 is TGTGCCATCAGTGATGGCCAGCGAAATGAAGCTTTCTTT.

The chain combines TRBV19 with TRBJ1-1; 8 bases fit TRBD1. This CDR3 region has 15 residues. Germline assignment: CDR1 LNHDA and CDR2 SQIVND (reference sequence). Trimming took 5 bases from V and 1 from J; bases not matched to a gene: 6. In DNA form, the CDR3 reads TGTGCCAGTAGTGTAAGACAGGGGCCGAACACTGAAGCTTTCTTT. Its protein product is CASSVRQGPNTEAFF.

A few counts support this clone. The rearrangement joins TRBV28 to TRBJ2-7; D ambiguous. This CDR3 spans 15 amino acids. V was trimmed by 7 bases and J by 5 bases, leaving 21 bases between them. Germline-derived CDR1 and CDR2 are MDHEN and SYDVKM. The CDR3 protein is CASILASQNSHEQYF. CDR3 in DNA: TGTGCCAGCATCTTGGCCAGTCAAAATTCCCACGAGCAGTACTTC.

V gene TRBV15 combines with J gene TRBJ1-5, with D perhaps matching TRBD1 (5 bases). Germline V CDR1 and CDR2: LNHNV, YYDKDF (reference sequence). Trimming took off 2 bases at V and 0 bases at J, with 14 bases between the two ends. This CDR3 is 17 amino acids long. DNA for the CDR3: TGTGCCACCAGCAGAATGGGAGGCGACAGTAGCAATCAGCCCCAGCATTTT. Protein product: CATSRMGGDSSNQPQHF.

This chain links TRBV3-1 (or the pseudogene TRBV3-2) with TRBJ2-5, with TRBD1 matching over 9 bases. This CDR3 spans 13 amino acids. The V gene's germline CDR1 is LGHDT and CDR2 YNNKEL (reference sequence). Trimming took 7 bases from V and 3 from J; bases not matched to a gene: 3. CDR3: CASKGTGKETQYF. CDR3 nucleotides: TGTGCCAGCAAAGGGACAGGGAAAGAGACCCAGTACTTC.